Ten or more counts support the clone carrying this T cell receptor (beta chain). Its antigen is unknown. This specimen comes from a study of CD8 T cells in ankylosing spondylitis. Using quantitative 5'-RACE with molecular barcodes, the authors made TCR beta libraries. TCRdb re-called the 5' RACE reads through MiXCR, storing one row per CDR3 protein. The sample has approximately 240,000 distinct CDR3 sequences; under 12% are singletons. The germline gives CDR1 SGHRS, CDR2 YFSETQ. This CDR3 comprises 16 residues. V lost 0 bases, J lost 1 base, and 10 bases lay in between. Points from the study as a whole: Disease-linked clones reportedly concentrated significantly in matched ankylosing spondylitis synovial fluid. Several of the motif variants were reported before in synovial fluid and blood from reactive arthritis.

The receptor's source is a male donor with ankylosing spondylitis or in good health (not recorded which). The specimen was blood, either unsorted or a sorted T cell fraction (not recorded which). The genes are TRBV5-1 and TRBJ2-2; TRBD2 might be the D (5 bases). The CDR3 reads CASSLAIRENTGELFF. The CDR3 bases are TGCGCCAGCAGCTTGGCCATTCGGGAGAACACCGGGGAGCTGTTTTTT.